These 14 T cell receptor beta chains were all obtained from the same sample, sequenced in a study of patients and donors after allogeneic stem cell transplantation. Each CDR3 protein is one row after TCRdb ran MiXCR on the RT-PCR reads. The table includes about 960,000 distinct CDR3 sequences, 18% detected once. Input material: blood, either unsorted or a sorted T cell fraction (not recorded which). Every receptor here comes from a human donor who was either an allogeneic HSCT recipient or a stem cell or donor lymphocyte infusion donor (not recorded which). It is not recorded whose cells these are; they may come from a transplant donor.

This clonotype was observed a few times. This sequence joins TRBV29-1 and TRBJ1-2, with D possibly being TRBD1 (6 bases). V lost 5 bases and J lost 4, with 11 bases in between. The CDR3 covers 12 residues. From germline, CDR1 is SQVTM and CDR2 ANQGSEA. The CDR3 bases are TGCAGCGTTTCCACAGGGTTCTATGGCTACACCTTC. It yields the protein CSVSTGFYGYTF. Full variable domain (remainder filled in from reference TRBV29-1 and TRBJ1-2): SAVISQKPSRDICQRGTSLTIQCQVDSQVTMMFWYRQQPGQSLTLIATANQGSEATYESGFVIDKFPISRPNLTFSTLTVSNMSPEDSSIYLCSVSTGFYGYTFGSGTRLTVV.

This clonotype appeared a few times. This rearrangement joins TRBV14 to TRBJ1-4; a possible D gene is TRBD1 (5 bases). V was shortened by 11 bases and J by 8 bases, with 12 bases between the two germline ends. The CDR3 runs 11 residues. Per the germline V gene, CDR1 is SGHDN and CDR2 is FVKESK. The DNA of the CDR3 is TGTGCCCCTCAGAGGGGCGAAAAACTGTTTTTT. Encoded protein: CAPQRGEKLFF.

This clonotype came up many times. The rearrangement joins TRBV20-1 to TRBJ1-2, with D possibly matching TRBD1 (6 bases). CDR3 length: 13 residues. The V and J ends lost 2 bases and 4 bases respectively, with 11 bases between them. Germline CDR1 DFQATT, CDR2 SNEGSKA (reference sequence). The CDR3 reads CSARSTGTYGYTF. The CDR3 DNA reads TGCAGTGCTAGATCGACAGGCACCTATGGCTACACCTTC.

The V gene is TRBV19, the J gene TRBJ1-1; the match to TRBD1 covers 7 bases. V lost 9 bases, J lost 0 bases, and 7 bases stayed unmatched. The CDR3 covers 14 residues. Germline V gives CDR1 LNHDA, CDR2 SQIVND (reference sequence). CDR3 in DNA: TGTGCCAGCAAAAAGACAGGGATGAACACTGAAGCTTTCTTT. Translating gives CASKKTGMNTEAFF. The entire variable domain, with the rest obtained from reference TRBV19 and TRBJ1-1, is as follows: DGGITQSPKYLFRKEGQNVTLSCEQNLNHDAMYWYRQDPGQGLRLIYYSQIVNDFQKGDIAEGYSVSREKKESFPLTVTSAQKNPTAFYLCASKKTGMNTEAFFGQGTRLTVV.

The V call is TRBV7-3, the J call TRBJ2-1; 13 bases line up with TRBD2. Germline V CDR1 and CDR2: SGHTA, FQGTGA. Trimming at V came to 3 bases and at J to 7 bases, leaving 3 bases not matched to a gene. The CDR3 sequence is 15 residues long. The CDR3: CASSLTSGRFNEQFF. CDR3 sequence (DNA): TGTGCCAGCAGCTTGACTAGCGGGAGGTTTAATGAGCAGTTCTTC.

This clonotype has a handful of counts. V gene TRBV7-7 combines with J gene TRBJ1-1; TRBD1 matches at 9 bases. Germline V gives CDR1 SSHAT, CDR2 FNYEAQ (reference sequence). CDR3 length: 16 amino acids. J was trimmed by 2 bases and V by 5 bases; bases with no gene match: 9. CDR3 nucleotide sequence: TGTGCCAGCAGCACCCCGGGACAGGGTGTTAACACTGAAGCTTTCTTT. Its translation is CASSTPGQGVNTEAFF.

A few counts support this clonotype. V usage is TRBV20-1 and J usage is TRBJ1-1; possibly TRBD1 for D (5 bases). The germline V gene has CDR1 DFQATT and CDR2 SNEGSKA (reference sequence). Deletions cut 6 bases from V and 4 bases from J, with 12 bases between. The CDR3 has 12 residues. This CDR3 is CSAHGGGTEAFF. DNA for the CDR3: TGCAGTGCCCATGGGGGGGGCACTGAAGCTTTCTTT.

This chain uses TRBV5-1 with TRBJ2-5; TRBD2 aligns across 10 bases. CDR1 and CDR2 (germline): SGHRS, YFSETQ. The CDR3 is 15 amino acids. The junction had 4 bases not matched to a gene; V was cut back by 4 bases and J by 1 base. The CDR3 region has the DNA TGCGCCAGCAGCACGTGGACTAGCGGCCAAGAGACCCAGTACTTC. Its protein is CASSTWTSGQETQYF.

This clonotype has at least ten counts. CDR3 sequence: CSVEGGNTGELFF. CDR3 in DNA: TGCAGCGTTGAAGGCGGAAACACCGGGGAGCTGTTTTTT. The J gene is TRBJ2-2, the V gene TRBV29-1; D call uncertain. Trimming stripped 1 base from V and 2 bases from J, with 5 bases between. The CDR3 is 13 residues long. Germline V gives CDR1 SQVTM, CDR2 ANQGSEA.

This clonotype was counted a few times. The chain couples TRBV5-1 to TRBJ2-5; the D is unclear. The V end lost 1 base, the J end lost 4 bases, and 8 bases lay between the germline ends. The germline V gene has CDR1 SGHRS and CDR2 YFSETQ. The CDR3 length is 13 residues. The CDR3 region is CASSLRHGETQYF. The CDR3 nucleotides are TGCGCCAGCAGCTTGCGGCACGGAGAGACCCAGTACTTC.

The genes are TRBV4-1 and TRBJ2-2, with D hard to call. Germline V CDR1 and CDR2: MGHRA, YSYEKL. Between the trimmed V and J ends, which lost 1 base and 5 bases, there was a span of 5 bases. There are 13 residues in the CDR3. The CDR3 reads CASSQAVTGELFF. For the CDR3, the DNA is TGCGCCAGCAGCCAAGCTGTGACCGGGGAGCTGTTTTTT.

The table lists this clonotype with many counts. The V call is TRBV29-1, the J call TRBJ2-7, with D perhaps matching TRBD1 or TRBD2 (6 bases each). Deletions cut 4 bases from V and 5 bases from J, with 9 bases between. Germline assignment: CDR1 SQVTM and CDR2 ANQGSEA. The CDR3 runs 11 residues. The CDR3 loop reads CSVVGGNEQYF. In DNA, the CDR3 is TGCAGCGTTGTCGGGGGCAACGAGCAGTACTTC.

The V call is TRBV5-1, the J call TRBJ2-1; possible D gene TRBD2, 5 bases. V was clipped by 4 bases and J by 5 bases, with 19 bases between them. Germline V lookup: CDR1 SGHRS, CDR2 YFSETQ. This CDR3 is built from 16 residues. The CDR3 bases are TGCGCCAGCAGCCCAGTAGCCGGGATAGATCACAATGAGCAGTTCTTC. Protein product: CASSPVAGIDHNEQFF.

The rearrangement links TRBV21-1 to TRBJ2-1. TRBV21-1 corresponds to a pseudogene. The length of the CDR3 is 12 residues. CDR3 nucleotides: TGTGCCAGCAAAATACCGTCCAATGGGCAGTTCTTC. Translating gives CASKIPSNGQFF.